Included here is one T cell receptor (beta chain) sequence, with context. The sample comes from a study of blood T cell repertoires in COVID-19. Study context: Donors in the United States, Italy and Spain gave samples during acute or convalescent COVID-19.

As originally analysed: Quantification of nucleated cells was approximated via reference gene primer amplification. Profiled with immunoSEQ multiplex PCR; TCRdb holds only in-frame clones, not every one. The V and J calls and clone size are taken from that table; D and trimming were inferred from the DNA. Altogether about 200,000 clones are present, around four fifths being singletons, with the ten largest covering roughly 2.7%. The CDR3 spans 15 residues. CDR1 SGHNT and CDR2 YYREEE come from the germline V gene (reference sequence). J gave up 1 base and V 3 bases, and 4 bases lay outside the gene matches.

J is TRBJ2-5 and V is TRBV5-4; 9 positions match TRBD2. Specimen: peripheral blood. This TCR came from a middle-aged woman with active or convalescent COVID-19. CDR3 loop: CASSSTSGAQETQYF. CDR3 nucleotides: TGTGCCAGCAGCTCGACTAGCGGAGCCCAAGAGACCCAGTACTTC.